A single sample gave rise to the 30 T cell receptor beta chains below, sequenced in a study of blood T cell repertoires in COVID-19. Only in-frame clones appear in the TCRdb table, and some are missing; sequencing was by immunoSEQ multiplex PCR. Here the sample spans roughly 190,000 clones, approximately 84% being singletons. The specimen sequenced was peripheral blood. The source of these receptors is a human donor with acute or convalescent COVID-19. The donor label of this sample is uncertain.

The sample holds one count of this clone. This sequence joins TRBV7-9 and TRBJ1-1, with D perhaps matching TRBD1 (6 bases). CDR3 length: 15 amino acids. With 3 bases removed from V and 1 base from J, the gap between germline ends came to 12 bases. Germline CDR1 is SEHNR and CDR2 is FQNEAQ (reference sequence). CDR3 in amino acids: CASSLAGAGNTEAFF. Written as DNA, the CDR3 is TGTGCCAGCAGCTTGGCAGGGGCCGGGAACACTGAAGCTTTCTTT.

The chain is built from TRBV28 and TRBJ1-2, with D possibly matching TRBD1 (5 bases). The CDR3 is made up of 14 amino acids. V was trimmed by 5 bases and J by 6 bases, leaving 16 bases between them. In germline, CDR1 is MDHEN, CDR2 SYDVKM. Here the CDR3 reads CASSVGGGINGYTF. The CDR3 DNA follows: TGTGCCAGCAGTGTGGGCGGGGGAATCAATGGCTACACCTTC.

The chain carries TRBV3-1 (or the pseudogene TRBV3-2) and TRBJ1-2; D may be TRBD1 (5 bases). The germline V and J ends were trimmed by 6 bases and 8 bases, with 19 bases remaining between them. Germline V gene sequence: CDR1 LGHDT, CDR2 YNNKEL (reference sequence). The CDR3 sequence is 14 residues long. CDR3: CASSAPAQGMGYTF. Written as DNA, the CDR3 is TGTGCCAGCAGTGCACCGGCTCAGGGAATGGGCTACACCTTC.

This chain links TRBV19 with TRBJ2-7; D is uncertain. Trimming cost V 6 bases and J 2 bases, with 14 bases left between them. Germline values: CDR1 LNHDA, CDR2 SQIVND (reference sequence). CDR3 length: 14 amino acids. In DNA, the CDR3 is TGTGCCAGTAGCCATCCAACAGTTACCTACGAGCAGTACTTC. Its translation is CASSHPTVTYEQYF.

For this clone: One end of the junction does not line up with germline, which may come from a read error. V usage is TRBV6-5 and J usage is TRBJ1-4, with 8 bases matching TRBD1. This CDR3 has 13 residues. Per germline, CDR1 MNHEY and CDR2 SVGAGI. The chain's CDR3 is CASIPGQGARGVF. Written as DNA, the CDR3 is TGTGCCAGCATCCCCGGGCAGGGGGCTCGGGGTGTCTTT.

Concerning this clone: This specimen includes other DNA sequences encoding the same CDR3. The CDR3 loop reads CAISESTSGSYEQYF. In DNA, the CDR3 is TGTGCCATCAGTGAGTCAACTAGCGGGAGCTACGAGCAGTACTTC. The gene calls are TRBV10-3 and TRBJ2-7, with 11 bases aligning to TRBD2. The J segment lost 3 bases and the V segment lost 0 bases, leaving 1 base of the junction unmatched. Germline V gives CDR1 ENHRY, CDR2 SYGVKD. This CDR3 has 15 residues.

The rearrangement links TRBV3-1 (or the pseudogene TRBV3-2) to TRBJ2-3, with D possibly TRBD2 on 5 matching bases. V gave up 5 bases and J gave up 6 bases, with 15 bases separating them. The germline CDR1 and CDR2 sequences are LGHDT and YNNKEL (reference sequence). This CDR3 contains 14 residues. CDR3 in DNA: TGTGCCAGCAGCTTACCCAGCGGCGGGGATACGCAGTATTTT. This translates into CASSLPSGGDTQYF.

V and J are TRBV19 and TRBJ2-7; D ambiguous. Trimming shortened V by 5 bases and J by 2 bases, and 10 bases separated the two germline ends. Germline lookup yields CDR1 LNHDA and CDR2 SQIVND (reference sequence). The CDR3 is 13 residues long. The CDR3 nucleotides read TGTGCCAGTAGTTTGACTGGCACCTACGAGCAGTACTTC. It yields the protein CASSLTGTYEQYF.

The chain combines TRBV6-2 or TRBV6-3 with TRBJ1-6; 10 bases are a match to TRBD1. J gave up 5 bases and V 0 bases, and 10 bases lay outside the gene matches. This CDR3 is built from 19 residues. Germline V gives CDR1 MNHEY, CDR2 SVGEGT. CDR3 region: CASSYSVKATGGHNSPLHF. In DNA form, the CDR3 reads TGTGCCAGCAGTTACTCGGTAAAGGCGACAGGGGGCCATAATTCACCCCTCCACTTT.

This clone came up once. The chain joins TRBV11-3 to TRBJ2-7; TRBD1 agrees at 10 bases. The CDR3 runs 15 residues. Per germline, CDR1 SGHNT and CDR2 YENEEA. With 1 base clipped from V and 1 base from J, the junction kept 1 base outside the gene matches. The CDR3 DNA is TGTGCCAGCAGCTTAGGGGGACAGGGGTCCTACGAGCAGTACTTC. Translation: CASSLGGQGSYEQYF.

This clone was seen a few times. V and J are TRBV30 and TRBJ1-3; no firm D call. V was cut by 0 bases and J by 0 bases, with 12 bases left in between. Germline V lookup: CDR1 GTSNPN, CDR2 SVGIG (reference sequence). The length of the CDR3 is 16 residues. CDR3 nucleotides: TGTGCCTGGAGTGTACTAGGAAGTTTCTCTGGAAACACCATATATTTT. Amino acid sequence: CAWSVLGSFSGNTIYF.

The V call is TRBV7-3, the J call TRBJ2-1, with D tentatively TRBD2 (6 bases). Germline V gene data show CDR1 as SGHTA and CDR2 as FQGTGA. CDR3 length: 13 residues. Between the trimmed V and J ends, which lost 1 base and 9 bases, there was a span of 10 bases. CDR3 DNA sequence: TGTGCCAGCAGCTTAAGCCTACTAGCTGAGCAGTTCTTC. This encodes CASSLSLLAEQFF.

The chain recombines TRBV5-8 with TRBJ2-5; 10 nucleotides match TRBD1. Germline V gives CDR1 SGHTS, CDR2 YDEGEE. V gave up 4 bases and J gave up 5 bases; unmatched junction bases: 8. This CDR3 has 15 residues. The CDR3, as DNA: TGTGCCAGCAGCCCGACAGGGGGCCCATTGGAGACCCAGTACTTC. It translates to CASSPTGGPLETQYF. The full variable domain, its missing parts supplied by reference TRBV5-8 and TRBJ2-5, is EAGVTQSPTHLIKTRGQQATLRCSPISGHTSVYWYQQALGLGLQFLLWYDEGEERNRGNFPPRFSGRQFPNYSSELNVNALELEDSALYLCASSPTGGPLETQYFGPGTRLLVL.

V is TRBV5-1 and J is TRBJ2-5, with D uncertain. This CDR3 spans 13 amino acids. CDR1 and CDR2 (germline): SGHRS, YFSETQ. Deletions cut 4 bases from V and 2 bases from J, with 9 bases between. Written as DNA, the CDR3 is TGCGCCAGCAGCCCAGATCTTCAAGAGACCCAGTACTTC. Its translation is CASSPDLQETQYF.

This chain joins TRBV6-5 and TRBJ1-2; perhaps TRBD1 as D (5 bases). Germline lookup yields CDR1 MNHEY and CDR2 SVGAGI. The V and J ends lost 2 bases and 8 bases respectively, with 21 bases between them. The CDR3 runs 16 residues. CDR3 loop: CASSYTGEGLTRGYTF. The CDR3 coding sequence is TGTGCCAGCAGTTACACGGGGGAGGGACTTACAAGGGGCTACACCTTC.

This chain links TRBV29-1 with TRBJ2-3, with 7 bases matching TRBD1. Unmatched junction bases numbered 7, after V lost 8 bases and J lost 2 bases. The CDR3 totals 13 residues. Germline V CDR1 and CDR2: SQVTM, ANQGSEA. The CDR3 DNA reads as TGCAGCAAAACGACAGGGTTCACAGATACGCAGTATTTT. Its translation is CSKTTGFTDTQYF.

This rearrangement joins TRBV5-6 to TRBJ1-1; 12 nucleotides agree with TRBD1. There are 16 residues in the CDR3. The germline V gene encodes CDR1 SGHDT and CDR2 YYEEEE. J lost 4 bases, V lost 2 bases, and 6 bases had no gene match. The CDR3 is CASSFGTGGLGTEAFF. The CDR3 DNA sequence: TGTGCCAGCAGCTTTGGGACAGGGGGCCTGGGCACTGAAGCTTTCTTT.

This chain connects TRBV9 to TRBJ2-1, with 12 bases lining up with TRBD2. From germline, CDR1 is SGDLS and CDR2 YYNGEE. The CDR3 spans 21 residues. V lost 3 bases and J lost 5; bases outside the gene matches: 21. CDR3 sequence (DNA): TGTGCCAGCAGCGAAGACAGTACGTCGAGCTCTAGCGGGGGGGCCCACAATGAGCAGTTCTTC. Translated, it gives CASSEDSTSSSSGGAHNEQFF.

This chain links TRBV4-1 with TRBJ2-1; unclear D gene. V was shortened by 4 bases and J by 7 bases, with 5 bases between the two germline ends. The CDR3 runs 11 residues. Germline CDR1 is MGHRA and CDR2 is YSYEKL. CDR3 bases: TGCGCCAGCAGCCTACAGAATGAGCAGTTCTTC. Its translation is CASSLQNEQFF.

This clone was picked up one time. V is TRBV4-2 and J is TRBJ2-1; 10 bases match TRBD2. Germline values: CDR1 LGHNA, CDR2 YNFKEQ. V gave up 0 bases and J gave up 7 bases; unmatched junction bases: 9. The CDR3 extends over 17 amino acids. In DNA, the CDR3 is TGTGCCAGCAGCCAAGAACGCCGAGCGGGAGGGGAAAATGAGCAGTTCTTC. It codes for CASSQERRAGGENEQFF.

CDR3 DNA sequence: TGTGCCAGCAGCTTGGGGCCTGGACAGGGCTACGAGCAGTACTTC. This translates into CASSLGPGQGYEQYF. The V and J genes are TRBV11-3 and TRBJ2-7; 8 nucleotides match TRBD1. The germline CDR1 and CDR2 sequences are SGHNT and YENEEA. This CDR3 is built from 15 residues. The J segment lost 3 bases and the V segment lost 3 bases, leaving 7 bases of the junction unmatched.

The chain links TRBV5-1 to TRBJ2-1; 7 nucleotides align to TRBD1. CDR3 length: 15 residues. Germline V lookup: CDR1 SGHRS, CDR2 YFSETQ. Losses at the gene ends were 4 bases for V and 6 bases for J; bases not matched to a gene: 10. CDR3 region: CASSISGTVTNEQFF. CDR3 in DNA: TGCGCCAGCAGCATATCCGGGACAGTGACCAATGAGCAGTTCTTC.

The chain is built from TRBV5-4 and TRBJ2-2, with a tentative D call TRBD1 (7 bases). The CDR3 extends over 16 amino acids. Germline V gives CDR1 SGHNT, CDR2 YYREEE (reference sequence). V lost 3 bases, J lost 3 bases, and 15 bases lay in between. CDR3 sequence reads: CASSSRQGGDTGELFF. The CDR3 bases are TGTGCCAGCAGCTCTAGACAGGGAGGCGACACCGGGGAGCTGTTTTTT. Looking up the rest from reference TRBV5-4 and TRBJ2-2 gives the full variable domain: ETGVTQSPTHLIKTRGQQVTLRCSSQSGHNTVSWYQQALGQGPQFIFQYYREEENGRGNFPPRFSGLQFPNYSSELNVNALELDDSALYLCASSSRQGGDTGELFFGEGSRLTVL.

This clone appeared a single time. The V and J genes are TRBV19 and TRBJ2-2; 14 bases are a match to TRBD2. This CDR3 comprises 16 residues. Germline lookup yields CDR1 LNHDA and CDR2 SQIVND (reference sequence). V dropped 4 bases and J dropped 4; count of bases not matched to a gene: 2. The CDR3 DNA reads as TGTGCCAGTAGTAAAGGACTAGCGGGGGGCACCGGGGAGCTGTTTTTT. Translation: CASSKGLAGGTGELFF.

V and J are TRBV28 and TRBJ2-5; 9 bases fit TRBD2. Germline CDR1 and CDR2: MDHEN and SYDVKM. CDR3 size: 15 residues. V dropped 2 bases and J dropped 4; count of bases not matched to a gene: 5. CDR3 DNA sequence: TGTGCCAGCAGTTTACAACTAGCGGGCTCAGAGACCCAGTACTTC. This encodes CASSLQLAGSETQYF.

This clone was counted once. The V gene is TRBV6-5, the J gene TRBJ2-5; 10 bases are a match to TRBD2. CDR1 is MNHEY and CDR2 is SVGAGI in the germline V gene. CDR3 size: 15 residues. J gave up 7 bases and V 6 bases, and 11 bases lay outside the gene matches. The CDR3 loop reads CASRGTSVTTRTQYF. The CDR3 DNA follows: TGTGCCAGCAGGGGGACTAGCGTAACTACTCGGACCCAGTACTTC.

The chain has TRBV3-1 (or the pseudogene TRBV3-2) and TRBJ2-7; 8 bases fit TRBD1. Germline assignment: CDR1 LGHDT and CDR2 YNNKEL (reference sequence). The CDR3 is 15 residues long. The V segment lost 4 bases and the J segment 5 bases; nucleotides outside the gene matches: 10. CDR3 region: CASSPDDRGADEQYF. The CDR3 DNA reads TGTGCCAGCAGCCCTGATGACAGGGGAGCCGACGAGCAGTACTTC.

The V and J genes are TRBV3-1 (or the pseudogene TRBV3-2) and TRBJ2-3; D not resolved. V lost 4 bases and J 6 bases, leaving 8 bases between the germline ends. The CDR3 spans 12 residues. Germline V CDR1 and CDR2: LGHDT, YNNKEL (reference sequence). The CDR3: CASSPRYDTQYF. The DNA for the CDR3 is TGTGCCAGCAGCCCGAGGTACGATACGCAGTATTTT.

For the CDR3, the DNA is TGTGCCAGCAGTGTTGCGGGACTAGCGGGGGGCGGCGCTAGCACAGATACGCAGTATTTT. This encodes CASSVAGLAGGGASTDTQYF. V is TRBV2 and J is TRBJ2-3; TRBD2 matches 15 bases. J gave up 0 bases and V 4 bases, and 11 bases lay outside the gene matches. The V gene's germline CDR1 is SNHLY and CDR2 FYNNEI. The CDR3 spans 20 residues.

The chain recombines TRBV19 with TRBJ2-3; 11 bases fit TRBD2. Germline V CDR1 and CDR2: LNHDA, SQIVND (reference sequence). V lost 10 bases to trimming and J lost 2 bases; unmatched junction nucleotides: 8. CDR3 length: 15 amino acids. CDR3 sequence: CATRLAGIPTDTQYF. The CDR3 nucleotides are TGTGCCACCCGACTAGCGGGAATACCCACAGATACGCAGTATTTT.